The 18 T cell receptor beta chains in this list originate from one sample, sequenced in a study of persistence of HIV-infected CD4 T cells. The antigens for these receptors are not known. The libraries were made with immunoSEQ version 4 in survey mode. This table comes from immunoSEQ multiplex PCR, and its TCRdb copy is limited to in-frame clones, with some not included. The table lists about 36,000 clones, over 65% of them singletons. An overlapping HIV-1 Gag peptide pool stimulated these cells at approximately 0.91 ug/peptide/mL. Memory cells lacking CD40L and CD69 with high CD45RO were sorted. The material was cultured CD4+ T cells from PBMCs, obtained from a patient who received antiretroviral therapy. The receptors were gathered from an adult with HIV. The donor label of this sample is uncertain.

The chain links TRBV20-1 to TRBJ2-6; 9 bases agree with TRBD1. In germline, CDR1 is DFQATT, CDR2 SNEGSKA (reference sequence). V lost 3 bases to trimming and J lost 4 bases; unmatched junction nucleotides: 25. CDR3 length equals 22 residues. The CDR3 DNA follows: TGCAGTGCTAGTACCCCGCCGAGTAAACGGCGGACAGGGGTTGCCGGGGCCAACGTCCTGACTTTC. This codes for CSASTPPSKRRTGVAGANVLTF.

This rearrangement joins TRBV24-1 to TRBJ1-1, with D possibly being TRBD1 (6 bases). This CDR3 is built from 11 residues. Trimming left V 9 bases short and J 7 bases short, with 11 bases between. Germline V gene sequence: CDR1 KGHDR, CDR2 SFDVKD. CDR3 protein: CATRRGSEAFF. The CDR3 nucleotides are TGTGCCACCCGCAGGGGCAGTGAAGCTTTCTTT.

The V call is TRBV5-4, the J call TRBJ2-1; 11 positions match TRBD2. Germline CDR1 reads SGHNT; CDR2 reads YYREEE (reference sequence). Trimming at V came to 4 bases and at J to 3 bases, leaving 6 bases not matched to a gene. The CDR3 totals 16 residues. This chain's CDR3 is CASSRTSGGFYNEQFF. The CDR3 DNA sequence: TGTGCCAGCAGCAGAACTAGCGGGGGTTTCTACAATGAGCAGTTCTTC.

This clone has more than one count but fewer than ten. The rearrangement joins TRBV7-9 to TRBJ1-2; weak D call: TRBD1 (5 bases). This CDR3 has 13 amino acids. Looked up from germline, CDR1 is SEHNR and CDR2 is FQNEAQ (reference sequence). Between the trimmed V and J ends, which lost 5 bases and 5 bases, there was a span of 12 bases. CDR3 nucleotide sequence: TGTGCCAGCAGCCCTGACGGGGGATATGGCTACACCTTC. This codes for CASSPDGGYGYTF.

The J gene is TRBJ1-1, the V gene TRBV12-5; D may be TRBD1 (6 bases). V was shortened by 6 bases and J by 10 bases, with 18 bases between the two germline ends. The CDR3 length is 13 residues. The germline V gene has CDR1 LGHNT and CDR2 FRNRAP. The CDR3 is CASGTQGVETAFF. The CDR3 coding sequence is TGTGCTAGTGGGACACAGGGAGTCGAGACAGCTTTCTTT.

The V and J genes are TRBV19 and TRBJ2-2, with D maybe TRBD2 (5 bases). The germline V gene encodes CDR1 LNHDA and CDR2 SQIVND (reference sequence). The CDR3 is made up of 16 amino acids. Deletions cut 1 base from V and 2 bases from J, with 11 bases between. The CDR3 coding sequence is TGTGCCAGTAGTATAGCCCGGGGTATTAACACCGGGGAGCTGTTTTTT. Encoded protein: CASSIARGINTGELFF.

Concerning this clone: Sequence at one end of the junction differs from germline and may be a read error. The chain combines TRBV6-4 with TRBJ2-2; TRBD2 matches at 8 bases. In germline, CDR1 is MRHNA, CDR2 SNTAGT. The CDR3 contains 14 residues. The CDR3 sequence: CASIDGGAVGELFF. In DNA, the CDR3 is TGTGCCAGCATTGACGGGGGGGCGGTCGGGGAGCTGTTTTTT.

This clone came up once. This rearrangement joins TRBV9 to TRBJ2-1; 11 bases map to TRBD2. This CDR3 comprises 14 residues. Unmatched junction bases numbered 6, after V lost 6 bases and J lost 7 bases. The germline V gene encodes CDR1 SGDLS and CDR2 YYNGEE. The CDR3 region is CASNIAGGHNEQFF. DNA for the CDR3: TGTGCCAGCAACATAGCGGGGGGGCATAATGAGCAGTTCTTC. The entire variable domain, with the rest obtained from reference TRBV9 and TRBJ2-1, is as follows: DSGVTQTPKHLITATGQRVTLRCSPRSGDLSVYWYQQSLDQGLQFLIQYYNGEERAKGNILERFSAQQFPDLHSELNLSSLELGDSALYFCASNIAGGHNEQFFGPGTRLTVL.

The gene calls are TRBV19 and TRBJ2-7; TRBD1 agrees at 7 bases. CDR1 and CDR2 (germline): LNHDA, SQIVND (reference sequence). There are 15 residues in the CDR3. Trimming removed 4 bases from V and 4 bases from J; junction bases left unmatched: 10. The CDR3 bases are TGTGCCAGTAGTAGATTGGGACAGAGGCCATACGAGCAGTACTTC. Its translation is CASSRLGQRPYEQYF.

The J gene is TRBJ2-3, the V gene TRBV5-4; 10 bases are shared with TRBD2. This CDR3 contains 16 residues. With V trimmed by 0 bases and J by 4 bases, 5 bases remained unmatched. Per the germline V gene, CDR1 is SGHNT and CDR2 is YYREEE (reference sequence). The CDR3 DNA is TGTGCCAGCAGCTTGGATCAGCGGGGGGGCCCAGATACGCAGTATTTT. Amino acid sequence: CASSLDQRGGPDTQYF.

Of note for this clone: This same CDR3 is encoded by further DNA sequences in the sample. The chain employs TRBV3-1 (or the pseudogene TRBV3-2) and TRBJ2-7; D unclear. Germline V CDR1 and CDR2: LGHDT, YNNKEL (reference sequence). The V and J ends lost 3 bases and 4 bases respectively, with 7 bases between them. The CDR3 is 12 residues long. The CDR3 region is CASSQGSYEQYF. In DNA, the CDR3 is TGTGCCAGCAGCCAGGGATCGTACGAGCAGTACTTC.

A single count supports this clone. The V and J genes are TRBV9 and TRBJ1-2, with 7 bases lining up with TRBD1. Germline V CDR1 and CDR2: SGDLS, YYNGEE. This CDR3 is built from 14 residues. V was pared by 3 bases and J by 2 bases, with 4 bases of the junction left unmatched. The CDR3 region has the DNA TGTGCCAGCAGCGCGGCACAGGGGAACTATGGCTACACCTTC. Its translation is CASSAAQGNYGYTF.

The chain recombines TRBV5-1 with TRBJ2-2; 9 bases align to TRBD1. With V trimmed by 2 bases and J by 6 bases, 8 bases remained unmatched. This CDR3 spans 16 amino acids. Germline V gene lookup returns CDR1 SGHRS and CDR2 YFSETQ. The CDR3 here is CASSLRGTGSAGELFF. In nucleotides, the CDR3 is TGCGCCAGCAGCTTACGGGGGACAGGGTCTGCCGGGGAGCTGTTTTTT.

The V gene is TRBV5-1, the J gene TRBJ2-1, with D possibly TRBD2 on 5 matching bases. Germline values: CDR1 SGHRS, CDR2 YFSETQ. This CDR3 is 14 amino acids long. V lost 0 bases, J lost 5 bases, and 9 bases lay in between. The CDR3 loop reads CASSLATGNNEQFF. CDR3 coding DNA: TGCGCCAGCAGCTTGGCCACCGGGAACAATGAGCAGTTCTTC.

This sequence joins TRBV5-5 and TRBJ2-7; 7 bases fit TRBD1. The CDR3 sequence is 15 residues long. Germline trimming cut 5 bases from V and 3 bases from J; bases unmatched to any gene: 11. The germline CDR1 and CDR2 sequences are SGHKS and YYEKEE (reference sequence). The CDR3 region has the DNA TGTGCCAGCAGTTCAGGACAGGCCCTAGGCTACGAGCAGTACTTC. Protein sequence: CASSSGQALGYEQYF. Supplemented by reference TRBV5-5 and TRBJ2-7, the full variable domain reads DAGVTQSPTHLIKTRGQQVTLRCSPISGHKSVSWYQQVLGQGPQFIFQYYEKEERGRGNFPDRFSARQFPNYSSELNVNALLLGDSALYLCASSSGQALGYEQYFGPGTRLTVT.

This clone occurred a few times. The chain combines TRBV3-1 (or the pseudogene TRBV3-2) with TRBJ1-6, with 8 bases matching TRBD1. Germline V lookup: CDR1 LGHDT, CDR2 YNNKEL (reference sequence). V lost 4 bases and J lost 4; bases outside the gene matches: 3. This CDR3 spans 15 amino acids. The CDR3 DNA reads as TGTGCCAGCAGCCTACAGGGGGTGTATAATTCACCCCTCCACTTT. Amino acids: CASSLQGVYNSPLHF.

The chain links TRBV5-1 to TRBJ2-2; D gene uncertain. V lost 1 base, J lost 0 bases, and 4 bases lay in between. CDR1 SGHRS and CDR2 YFSETQ come from the germline V gene. This CDR3 is built from 14 residues. This CDR3 reads CASSLYPNTGELFF. The CDR3 nucleotides are TGCGCCAGCAGCTTGTACCCGAACACCGGGGAGCTGTTTTTT.

A single count supports this clone. The V gene is TRBV12-5, the J gene TRBJ2-3; D ambiguous. This CDR3 has 14 amino acids. Germline values: CDR1 LGHNT, CDR2 FRNRAP. Trimming took 1 base from V and 4 from J, leaving 9 bases between them. The CDR3 nucleotides read TGTGCTAGTGGTTTGGGGTCTCCCCCAGATACGCAGTATTTT. Its protein is CASGLGSPPDTQYF. The entire variable domain, with the rest obtained from reference TRBV12-5 and TRBJ2-3, is as follows: DARVTQTPRHKVTEMGQEVTMRCQPILGHNTVFWYRQTMMQGLELLAYFRNRAPLDDSGMPKDRFSAEMPDATLATLKIQPSEPRDSAVYFCASGLGSPPDTQYFGPGTRLTVL.